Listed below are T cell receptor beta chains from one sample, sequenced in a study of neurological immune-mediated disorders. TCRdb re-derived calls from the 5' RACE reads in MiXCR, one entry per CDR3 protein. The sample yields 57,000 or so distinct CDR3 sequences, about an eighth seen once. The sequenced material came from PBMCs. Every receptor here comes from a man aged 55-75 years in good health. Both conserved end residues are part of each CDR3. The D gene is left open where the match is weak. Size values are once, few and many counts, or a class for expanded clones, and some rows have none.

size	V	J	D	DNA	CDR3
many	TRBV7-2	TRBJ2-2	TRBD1	TGTGCCAGCAGCCCGAGGACAGGGGGCTACACCGGGGAGCTGTTTTTT	CASSPRTGGYTGELFF
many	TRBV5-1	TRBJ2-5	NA	TGCGCCAGTGCGGGGCGCCCTGGAGAGACCCAGTACTTC	CASAGRPGETQYF
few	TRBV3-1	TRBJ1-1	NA	TGTGCCAGCAGCCCAAGTGGGGGCGGACTGAACACTGAAGCTTTCTTT	CASSPSGGGLNTEAFF
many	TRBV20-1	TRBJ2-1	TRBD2	TGCAGTGCTAGAGAGGCCCTAGCGGGGAGAACCAATGAGCAGTTCTTC	CSAREALAGRTNEQFF
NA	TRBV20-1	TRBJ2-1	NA	TGCAGTGCTAGGAGGGTGGCCCTAGGAAGGGATGAGCAGTTCTTC	CSARRVALGRDEQFF
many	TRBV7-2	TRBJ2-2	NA	TGTGCCAGCAGCCGCGGGACACCTAACACCGGGGAGCTGTTTTTT	CASSRGTPNTGELFF
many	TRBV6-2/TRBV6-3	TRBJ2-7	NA	TGTGCCAGCATCCCAGCCAGGCAACTCTTCTACGAGCAGTACTTC	CASIPARQLFYEQYF
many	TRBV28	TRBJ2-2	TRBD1	TGTGCCAGCAGTTCCACCGGGACAGGGGTGACCGGGGAGCTGTTTTTT	CASSSTGTGVTGELFF
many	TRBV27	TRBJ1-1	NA	TGTGCCAGCAGTTTTAGCAGGGAAAACACTGAAGCTTTCTTT	CASSFSRENTEAFF
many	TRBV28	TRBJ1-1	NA	TGTGCCAGCAGTACCCCGGCGGGGGCGGGGGCTGAAGCTTTCTTT	CASSTPAGAGAEAFF
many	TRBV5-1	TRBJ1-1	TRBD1	TGCGCCAGCAGCCTCGCCGGGACAGGGCCGGGGGACACTGAAGCTTTCTTT	CASSLAGTGPGDTEAFF
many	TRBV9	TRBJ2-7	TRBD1	TGTGCCAGCAGCGTAGCGGGGACAGTCTATAACGAGCAGTACTTC	CASSVAGTVYNEQYF
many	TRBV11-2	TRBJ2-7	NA	TGTGCCAGCAGCCCGGACCTCTTCTACGAGCAGTACTTC	CASSPDLFYEQYF
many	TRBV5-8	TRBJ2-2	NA	TGTGCCAGCAGCTTGGTTGCGTCCGGGGAGCTGTTTTTT	CASSLVASGELFF
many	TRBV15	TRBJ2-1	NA	TGTGCCACCAGCAGACCAGGGACCGGAGATCATGAGCAGTTCTTC	CATSRPGTGDHEQFF
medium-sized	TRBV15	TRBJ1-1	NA	TGTGCCACCAGCAGAGGACGGGGGAACACTGAAGCTTTCTTT	CATSRGRGNTEAFF
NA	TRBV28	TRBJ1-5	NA	TGTGCCAGCAGTTCCCGCCAGCAGCCCCAGCATTTT	CASSSRQQPQHF
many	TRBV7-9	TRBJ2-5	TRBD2	TGTGCCAGCAGCCCCACTAGCGGGGGAGAGACCCAGTACTTC	CASSPTSGGETQYF
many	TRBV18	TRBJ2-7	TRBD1	TGTGCCAGCTCACCAGGACAGGACTACGAGCAGTACTTC	CASSPGQDYEQYF
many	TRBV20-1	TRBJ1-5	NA	TGCAGTGCTACCCAGGGAAATCAGCCCCAGCATTTT	CSATQGNQPQHF
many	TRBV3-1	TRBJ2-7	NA	TGTGCCAGCAGCCAAGGGGGGGGCCCCTACGAGCAGTACTTC	CASSQGGGPYEQYF
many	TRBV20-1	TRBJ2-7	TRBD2	TGCAGTGCTCCTAGATTTAGCGGGGGGCGGTCCTACGAGCAGTACTTC	CSAPRFSGGRSYEQYF
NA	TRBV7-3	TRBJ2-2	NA	TGTGCCAGCAGCTTCCAACCAAACTCTGCCGGCTTCCCCGGGGAGCTGTTTTTT	CASSFQPNSAGFPGELFF
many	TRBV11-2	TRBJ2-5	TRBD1	TGTGCCAGCAGCTTAGACCCACAAAGACAGGGCCTAGATTTGTCCCAGTACTTC	CASSLDPQRQGLDLSQYF
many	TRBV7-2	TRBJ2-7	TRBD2	TGTGCCAGCAGCCCGGGCGGGGGATCCTACGAGCAGTACTTC	CASSPGGGSYEQYF
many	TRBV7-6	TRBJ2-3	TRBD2	TGTGCCAGCAGCTTTCCCAGACGGGGGGGCCTCACAGATACGCAGTATTTT	CASSFPRRGGLTDTQYF
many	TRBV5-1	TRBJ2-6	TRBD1	TGCGCCAGCAGCTCCCGGGACAGCTCTGGGGCCAACGTCCTGACTTTC	CASSSRDSSGANVLTF
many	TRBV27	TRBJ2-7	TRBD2	TGTGCCAGCAGTTTAGTGGGGACTAGATACGAGCAGTACTTC	CASSLVGTRYEQYF
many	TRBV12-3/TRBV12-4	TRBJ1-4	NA	TGTGCCAGCAGTACGACGGATTTTGCAACTAATGAAAAACTGTTTTTT	CASSTTDFATNEKLFF
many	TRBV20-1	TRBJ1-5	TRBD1	TGCAGTGCGACGGAGGGGGCCTGGCCCCAGCATTTT	CSATEGAWPQHF
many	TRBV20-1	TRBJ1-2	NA	TGCAGTGCCCCAACGGGGGTTTTCGGCTATGGCTACACCTTC	CSAPTGVFGYGYTF
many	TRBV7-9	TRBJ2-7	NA	TGTGCCAGCACCGGGACACCAGCCTACGAGCAGTACTTC	CASTGTPAYEQYF
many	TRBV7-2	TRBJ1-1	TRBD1	TGTGCCGCACAGGGGGCAGGTACTGAAGCTTTCTTT	CAAQGAGTEAFF
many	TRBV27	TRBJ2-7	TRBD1	TGTGCCAGCAGCTTGTCCGGGACAGGTAAATACGAGCAGTACTTC	CASSLSGTGKYEQYF
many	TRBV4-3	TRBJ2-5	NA	TGCGCCAGCAGCCTTCGTGGGGGCGACCCGGGGGAGACCCAGTACTTC	CASSLRGGDPGETQYF
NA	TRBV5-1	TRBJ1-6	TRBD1	TGCGCCAGCAGCTTCTCCGGGACAGTGGGCATGTCACTCCTCCACTTT	CASSFSGTVGMSLLHF